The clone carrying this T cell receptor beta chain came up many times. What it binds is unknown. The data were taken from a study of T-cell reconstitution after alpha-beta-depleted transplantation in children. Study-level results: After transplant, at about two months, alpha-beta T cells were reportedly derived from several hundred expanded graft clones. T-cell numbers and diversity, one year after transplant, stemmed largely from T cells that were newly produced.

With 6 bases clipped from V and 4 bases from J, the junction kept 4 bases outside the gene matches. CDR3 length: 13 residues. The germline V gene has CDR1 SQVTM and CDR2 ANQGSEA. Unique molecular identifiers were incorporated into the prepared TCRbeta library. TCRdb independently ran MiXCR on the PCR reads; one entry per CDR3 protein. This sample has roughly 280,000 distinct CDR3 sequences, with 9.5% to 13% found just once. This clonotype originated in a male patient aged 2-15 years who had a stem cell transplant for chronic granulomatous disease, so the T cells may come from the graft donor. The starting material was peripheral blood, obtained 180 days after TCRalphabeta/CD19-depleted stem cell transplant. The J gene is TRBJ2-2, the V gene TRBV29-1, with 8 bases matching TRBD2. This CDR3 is CSVGGEVTGELFF. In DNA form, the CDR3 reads TGCAGCGTCGGGGGGGAGGTCACCGGGGAGCTGTTTTTT.